This T cell receptor beta chain is from a study of blood T cells in healthy people across ages. Points from the study as a whole: CMV infection status of these donors was not known. TCR beta diversity, measured per million T cells, fell in a roughly linear way with age. Whereas aged donors had fewer naive CD4+ cells, long-lived donors had more of them and higher diversity.

For the second PCR, which ran for roughly 7 to 11 cycles, a sample-barcoded 5' primer and a J-beta primer mix were used. Tags on each cDNA molecule came from a template-switch adaptor with 12 random nucleotides. MiXCR, run by TCRdb on the 5' RACE reads, gives a single entry per CDR3 protein. The sample lists some 550,000 distinct CDR3 sequences, 47% occurring once. With 0 bases clipped from V and 6 bases from J, the junction kept 9 bases outside the gene matches. The germline gives CDR1 LGHNA, CDR2 YSLEER. The length of the CDR3 is 17 residues. This clonotype occurred a few times. The antigen is unknown.

The specimen was blood. The chain recombines TRBV4-3 with TRBJ2-1; 9 nucleotides line up with TRBD2. The clonotype was recovered from an elderly man in good health. CDR3: CASSQDGGLAGFNEQFF. For the CDR3, the DNA is TGCGCCAGCAGCCAAGATGGTGGGCTAGCGGGATTCAATGAGCAGTTCTTC.